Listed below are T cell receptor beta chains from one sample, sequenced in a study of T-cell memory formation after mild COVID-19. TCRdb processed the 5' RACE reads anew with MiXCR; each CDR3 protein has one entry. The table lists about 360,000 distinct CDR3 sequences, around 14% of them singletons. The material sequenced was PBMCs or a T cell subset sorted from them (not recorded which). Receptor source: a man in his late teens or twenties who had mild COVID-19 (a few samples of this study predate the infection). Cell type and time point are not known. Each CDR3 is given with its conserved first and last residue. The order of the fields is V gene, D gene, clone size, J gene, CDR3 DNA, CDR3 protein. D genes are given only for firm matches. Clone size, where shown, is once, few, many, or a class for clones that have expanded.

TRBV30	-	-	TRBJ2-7	TGTGCCTGGAGTCCAGGGACGGGAAGCTACGAGCAGTACTTC	CAWSPGTGSYEQYF
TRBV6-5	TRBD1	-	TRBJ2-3	TGTGCCAGCAGTTACAGTCTAAGTGGGACAGGCAGCACAGATACGCAGTATTTT	CASSYSLSGTGSTDTQYF
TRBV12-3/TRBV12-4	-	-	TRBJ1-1	TGTGCCAGCAGTCCCCTTGGCAGGGCGCCCACTGAAGCTTTCTTT	CASSPLGRAPTEAFF
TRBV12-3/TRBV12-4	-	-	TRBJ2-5	TGTGCCAGCAGAAGGGGGAGGGGAAAAGAGACCCAGTACTTC	CASRRGRGKETQYF
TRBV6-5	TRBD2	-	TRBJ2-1	TGTGCCAGCAGTTACTTAGTCGGGGGGAGAACCTACAATGAGCAGTTCTTC	CASSYLVGGRTYNEQFF
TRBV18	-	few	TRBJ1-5	TGTGCCAGCTCCCCTCCGTCTGGGCCGTCTAGCAATCAGCCCCAGCATTTT	CASSPPSGPSSNQPQHF
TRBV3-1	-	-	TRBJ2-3	TGTGCCAGCAGCCAAGGTCTTGAGGATACGCAGTATTTT	CASSQGLEDTQYF
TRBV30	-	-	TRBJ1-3	TGTGCCTGGAGTTACCAGGGGGGAAACACCATATATTTT	CAWSYQGGNTIYF
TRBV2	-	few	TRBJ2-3	TGTGCCAGCAGTAAACATCTGCTGGGAACAGATACGCAGTATTTT	CASSKHLLGTDTQYF
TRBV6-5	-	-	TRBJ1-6	TGTGCCAGCAGTTATCGGACAACGGGACCCCTCCACTTT	CASSYRTTGPLHF
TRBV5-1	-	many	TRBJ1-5	TGCGCCAGCAGCTTGGAGGGGTTAAGCAATCAGCCCCAGCATTTT	CASSLEGLSNQPQHF
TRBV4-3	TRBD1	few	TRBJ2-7	TGCGCCAGCAGCCAAGACTCGACAGGGGGTATGTACGAGCAGTACTTC	CASSQDSTGGMYEQYF
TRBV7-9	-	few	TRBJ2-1	TGTGCCAGCAGCAACGCGAAGGGTGAGCAGTTCTTC	CASSNAKGEQFF
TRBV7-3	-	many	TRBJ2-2	TGTGCCAGCAGCTCTGGGAGCACCGGGGAGCTGTTTTTT	CASSSGSTGELFF
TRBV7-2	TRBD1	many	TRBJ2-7	TGTGCCAGCAGTTCACAGGGGGGCTACGAGCAGTACTTC	CASSSQGGYEQYF
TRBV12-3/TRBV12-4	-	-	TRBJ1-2	TGTGCCAGCAGCAATCAGGGGCCCTCCCTAGGCTACACCTTC	CASSNQGPSLGYTF